This TCR beta chain was captured by sequencing in a study of esophageal squamous cell carcinoma under preoperative chemotherapy. V lost 5 bases and J lost 3; bases outside the gene matches: 6. The length of the CDR3 is 16 residues. Germline CDR1 reads LNHDA; CDR2 reads SQIVND (reference sequence). Time point: before preoperative PTX-NDP chemotherapy. This clonotype was recorded many times. TCRdb reprocessed the PCR reads via MiXCR and lists one record per CDR3 protein. The sample includes about 16,000 distinct CDR3 sequences, 48% of them seen just once. Sampling was carried out from a patient given preoperative chemotherapy. The chain links TRBV19 to TRBJ2-3, with 12 bases identical to TRBD2. The TCR sequence derives from a human donor with esophageal squamous cell carcinoma. The donor label of this sample is uncertain. CDR3 nucleotides: TGTGCCAGTAGTTCAACCGGGACTAGCGGGACAGATACGCAGTATTTT. Amino acid sequence: CASSSTGTSGTDTQYF.